The present T cell receptor beta chain was sequenced within a study of CD8+CD57+ T cells in acquired aplastic anemia. With respect to this clonotype: The junction departs from germline at one end; a sequencing error may be responsible.

Per the germline V gene, CDR1 is SGHRS and CDR2 is YFSETQ. The CDR3 is 15 amino acids. Genomic DNA was employed as the template in profiling TCR beta VDJ and CDR3. TCRdb independently ran MiXCR on the reads; one entry per CDR3 protein. Among a few hundred thousand distinct CDR3 sequences, about two thirds were seen once, and the ten largest hold around 4%. The origin of this receptor is a human donor in good health, serving as a control. The chain employs TRBV5-1 and TRBJ1-4; D call uncertain. Material for sequencing was sorted CD4+, CD8+, or CD8+CD57+ T cells (not recorded which) from PBMCs. CDR3 region: CASSLEARADEKLVF. CDR3 DNA: TGCGCCAGCAGCTTGGAGGCCCGAGCAGATGAAAAACTGGTTTTT.